This T cell receptor (beta chain) was found in a study of Ad26.COV2.S vaccination and SARS-CoV-2 variants. Whole-study results and caveats: Spike-specific responses of CD8+ and CD4+ T cells were reported to display substantial breadth after vaccination.

This clone has a single count. As yet, its antigen is unknown. This table comes from immunoSEQ multiplex PCR, and its TCRdb copy is limited to in-frame clones, with some not included. The sample holds under 150,000 clones, roughly 85% seen once. The sequence was collected from a human donor who had recovered from COVID-19. The material was peripheral blood, obtained after recovery from COVID-19.

CDR3: CASSTGVATGELFF. In DNA, the CDR3 is TGTGCCAGCAGTACAGGGGTGGCCACCGGGGAGCTGTTTTTT. The chain joins TRBV2 to TRBJ2-2, with TRBD1 matching over 7 bases. The CDR3 is made up of 14 amino acids. Germline V CDR1 and CDR2: SNHLY, FYNNEI. Trimming removed 5 bases from V and 4 bases from J; junction bases left unmatched: 4.